This paragraph reports one TCR beta chain. No antigen is known for it. The validation cohort, a group of roughly 120 subjects, included the donors and was separate from the roughly 720-subject first cohort. The entry originates in a study of cytomegalovirus exposure and HLA in healthy donors. Findings and caveats of the study: According to reports, the classifier identified cytomegalovirus status with high specificity and sensitivity.

Method: immunoSEQ multiplex PCR; TCRdb's copy keeps in-frame clones and lacks some. The sample carries about 190,000 clones, 86% recorded once. The CDR3 consists of 19 residues. The V segment lost 6 bases and the J segment 5 bases; nucleotides outside the gene matches: 20. Germline lookup yields CDR1 SGHTS and CDR2 YDEGEE. Specimen: PBMCs. The TCR originated in a woman between 18 and 29 years old in good health and CMV-seronegative. The chain combines TRBV5-8 with TRBJ1-4, with TRBD1 matching over 9 bases. As DNA, the CDR3 is TGTGCCAGCATAGGGCCCCCGGGACAGGGAACGTTGGGGAATGAAAAACTGTTTTTT. Its protein is CASIGPPGQGTLGNEKLFF.